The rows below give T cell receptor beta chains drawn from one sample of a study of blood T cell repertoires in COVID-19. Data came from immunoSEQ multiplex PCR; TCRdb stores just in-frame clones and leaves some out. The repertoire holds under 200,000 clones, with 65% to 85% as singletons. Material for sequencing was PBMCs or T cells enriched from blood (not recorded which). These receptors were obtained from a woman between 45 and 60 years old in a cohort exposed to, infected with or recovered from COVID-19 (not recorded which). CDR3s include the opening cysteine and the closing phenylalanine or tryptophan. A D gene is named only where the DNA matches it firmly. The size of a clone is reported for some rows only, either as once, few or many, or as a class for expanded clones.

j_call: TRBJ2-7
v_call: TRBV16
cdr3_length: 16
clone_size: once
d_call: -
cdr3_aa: CASSQVSIRNDYEQYF
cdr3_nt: TGTGCCAGCAGCCAAGTGAGCATCCGAAACGACTACGAGCAGTACTTC

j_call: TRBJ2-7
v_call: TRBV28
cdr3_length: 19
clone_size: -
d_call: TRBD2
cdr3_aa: CASSTGLTAAYGRPYEQYF
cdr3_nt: TGTGCCAGCAGCACGGGACTGACAGCGGCTTACGGGAGGCCCTACGAGCAGTACTTC

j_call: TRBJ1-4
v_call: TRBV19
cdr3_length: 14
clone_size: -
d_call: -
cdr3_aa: CASTFRGRYEKLFF
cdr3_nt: TGTGCCAGTACTTTTAGGGGAAGATATGAAAAACTGTTTTTT

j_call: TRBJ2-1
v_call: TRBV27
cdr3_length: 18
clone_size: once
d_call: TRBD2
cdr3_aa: CASSLRRTSGIRDNEQFF
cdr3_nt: TGTGCCAGCAGTTTAAGGAGGACTAGCGGGATTAGAGACAATGAGCAGTTCTTC

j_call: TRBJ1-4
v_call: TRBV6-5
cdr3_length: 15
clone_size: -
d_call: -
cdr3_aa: CASSNPGTTTEKLFF
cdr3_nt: TGTGCCAGCAGTAACCCCGGGACAACAACCGAAAAACTGTTTTTT

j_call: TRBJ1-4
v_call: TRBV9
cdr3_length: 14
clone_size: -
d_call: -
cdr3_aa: CASSVAGGDEKLFF
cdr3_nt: TGTGCCAGCAGCGTAGCGGGGGGCGATGAAAAACTGTTTTTT

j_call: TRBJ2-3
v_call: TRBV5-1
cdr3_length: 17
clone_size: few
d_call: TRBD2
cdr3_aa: CASSLASGSGATDTQYF
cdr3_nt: TGCGCCAGCAGCTTGGCCTCGGGTAGCGGGGCGACAGATACGCAGTATTTT

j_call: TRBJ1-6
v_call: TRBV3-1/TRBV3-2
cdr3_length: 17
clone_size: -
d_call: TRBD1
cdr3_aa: CASSQASGTGEKHPLHF
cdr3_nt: TGTGCCAGCAGCCAGGCTTCCGGGACAGGGGAAAAACACCCCCTCCACTTT

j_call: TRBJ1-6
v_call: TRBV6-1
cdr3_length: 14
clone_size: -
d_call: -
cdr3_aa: CASSDRAYNSPLHF
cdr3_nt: TGTGCCAGCAGTGACAGGGCCTATAATTCACCCCTCCACTTT

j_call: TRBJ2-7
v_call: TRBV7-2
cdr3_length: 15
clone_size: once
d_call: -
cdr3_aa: CASSPRDTGIYEQYF
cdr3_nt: TGTGCCAGCAGCCCCCGGGACACAGGAATCTACGAGCAGTACTTC

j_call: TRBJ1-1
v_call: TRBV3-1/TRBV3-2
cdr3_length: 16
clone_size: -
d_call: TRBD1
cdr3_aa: CASSQEIEGQGRGAFF
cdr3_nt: TGTGCCAGCAGCCAAGAGATCGAAGGACAGGGGCGGGGAGCTTTCTTT

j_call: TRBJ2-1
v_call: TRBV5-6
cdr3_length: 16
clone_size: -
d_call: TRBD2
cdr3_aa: CASGQWGLAVYNEQFF
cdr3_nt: TGTGCCAGCGGGCAGTGGGGACTAGCGGTATACAATGAGCAGTTCTTC

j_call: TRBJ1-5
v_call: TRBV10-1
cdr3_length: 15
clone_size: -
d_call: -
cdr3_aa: CASSADSYSNQPQHF
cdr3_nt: TGCGCCAGCAGTGCCGACAGTTATAGCAATCAGCCCCAGCATTTT

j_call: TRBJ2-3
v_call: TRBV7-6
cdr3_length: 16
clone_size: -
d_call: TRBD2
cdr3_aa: CASSLRGGAGADTQYF
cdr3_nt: TGTGCCAGCAGCTTACGCGGGGGGGCCGGGGCAGATACGCAGTATTTT

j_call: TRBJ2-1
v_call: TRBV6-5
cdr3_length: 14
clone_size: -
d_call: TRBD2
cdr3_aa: CASRASGVYNEQFF
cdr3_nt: TGTGCCAGCCGGGCCAGCGGGGTCTACAATGAGCAGTTCTTC

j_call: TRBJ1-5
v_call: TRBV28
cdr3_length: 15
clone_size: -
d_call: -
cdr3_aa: CASSLTGQDNQPQHF
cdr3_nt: TGTGCCAGCAGTTTAACAGGGCAGGACAATCAGCCCCAGCATTTT

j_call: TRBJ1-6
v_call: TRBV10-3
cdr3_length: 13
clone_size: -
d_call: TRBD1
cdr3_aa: CAIAGTVDSPLHF
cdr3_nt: TGTGCCATCGCTGGGACAGTGGATTCACCCCTCCACTTT

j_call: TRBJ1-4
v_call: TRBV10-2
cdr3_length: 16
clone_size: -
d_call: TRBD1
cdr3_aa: CASRETQGTGNEKLFF
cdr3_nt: TGCGCCAGCAGGGAAACACAGGGGACCGGAAATGAAAAACTGTTTTTT

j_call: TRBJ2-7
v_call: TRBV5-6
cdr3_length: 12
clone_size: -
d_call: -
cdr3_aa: CASSLVTETLTF
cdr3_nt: TGTGCCAGCAGCTTGGTTACAGAAACGCTGACCTTC

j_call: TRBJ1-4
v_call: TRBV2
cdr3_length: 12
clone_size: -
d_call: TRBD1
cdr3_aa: CASSGDSEKLFF
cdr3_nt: TGTGCCAGCAGTGGGGACAGTGAAAAACTGTTTTTT

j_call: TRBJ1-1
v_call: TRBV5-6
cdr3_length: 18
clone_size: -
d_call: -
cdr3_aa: CASSGAGRQGLLNTEAFF
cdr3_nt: TGTGCCAGCAGCGGCGCGGGAAGGCAGGGCTTACTGAACACTGAAGCTTTCTTT

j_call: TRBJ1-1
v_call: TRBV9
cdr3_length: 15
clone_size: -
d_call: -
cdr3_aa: CASSPRNRVVTEAFF
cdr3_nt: TGTGCCAGCAGCCCTCGTAACAGGGTTGTTACTGAAGCTTTCTTT

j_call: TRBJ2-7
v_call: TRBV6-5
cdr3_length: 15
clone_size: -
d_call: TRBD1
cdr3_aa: CASSLRTGGFDEQYF
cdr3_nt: TGTGCCAGCAGTTTGCGGACAGGGGGTTTCGACGAGCAGTACTTC

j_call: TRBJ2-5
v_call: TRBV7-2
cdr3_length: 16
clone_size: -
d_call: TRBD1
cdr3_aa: CASSLTGQGAGETQYF
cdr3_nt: TGTGCCAGCAGCTTAACCGGGCAGGGGGCAGGGGAGACCCAGTACTTC

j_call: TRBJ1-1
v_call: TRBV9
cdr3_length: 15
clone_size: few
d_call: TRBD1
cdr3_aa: CASSITGALNTEAFF
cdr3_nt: TGTGCCAGCAGCATAACAGGGGCGTTGAACACTGAAGCTTTCTTT

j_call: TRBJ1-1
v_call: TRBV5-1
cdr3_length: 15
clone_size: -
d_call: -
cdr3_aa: CASSLAGGLGTEAFF
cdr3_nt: TGCGCCAGCAGCTTGGCTGGGGGGTTAGGCACTGAAGCTTTCTTT

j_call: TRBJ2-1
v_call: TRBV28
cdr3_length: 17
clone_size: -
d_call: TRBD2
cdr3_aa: CASSTAYTSGGGNEQFF
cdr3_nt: TGTGCCAGCAGTACCGCATATACTAGCGGGGGGGGCAATGAGCAGTTCTTC

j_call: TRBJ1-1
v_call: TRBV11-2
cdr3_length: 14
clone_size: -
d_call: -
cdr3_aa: CASSLNLGRAGAFF
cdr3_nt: TGTGCCAGCAGCCTAAATCTCGGCAGAGCCGGGGCTTTCTTT

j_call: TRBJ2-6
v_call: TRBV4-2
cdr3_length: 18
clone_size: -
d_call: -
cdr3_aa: CASSQVIQVVIPSNVLTF
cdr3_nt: TGTGCCAGCAGCCAAGTTATCCAGGTCGTAATTCCCTCCAACGTCCTGACTTTC

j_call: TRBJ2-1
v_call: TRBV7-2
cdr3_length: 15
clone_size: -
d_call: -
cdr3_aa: CASSAGGPTYNEQFF
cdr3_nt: TGTGCCAGCAGCGCCGGGGGTCCCACCTACAATGAGCAGTTCTTC

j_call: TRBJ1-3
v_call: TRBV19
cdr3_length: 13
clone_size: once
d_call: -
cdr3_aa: CATGADSGNTIYF
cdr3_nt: TGTGCCACCGGAGCTGACTCTGGAAACACCATATATTTT

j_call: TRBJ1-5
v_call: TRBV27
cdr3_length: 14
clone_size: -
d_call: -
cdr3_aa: CASSPGRGNQPQHF
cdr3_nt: TGTGCCAGCAGTCCAGGTCGAGGCAATCAGCCCCAGCATTTT

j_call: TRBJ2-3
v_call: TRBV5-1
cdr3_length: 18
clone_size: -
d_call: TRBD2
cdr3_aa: CASSSKPTSGAYTDTQYF
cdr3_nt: TGCGCCAGCAGCTCGAAACCAACTAGCGGGGCTTACACAGATACGCAGTATTTT

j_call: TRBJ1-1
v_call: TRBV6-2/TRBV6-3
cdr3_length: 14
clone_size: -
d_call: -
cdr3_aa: CASSYQTDLQEAFF
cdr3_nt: TGTGCCAGCAGTTACCAGACAGATCTCCAAGAAGCTTTCTTT

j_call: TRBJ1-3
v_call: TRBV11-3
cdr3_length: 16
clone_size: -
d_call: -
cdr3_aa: CASSSTDGGSGNTIYF
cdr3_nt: TGTGCCAGCAGCTCAACGGACGGAGGCTCTGGAAACACCATATATTTT

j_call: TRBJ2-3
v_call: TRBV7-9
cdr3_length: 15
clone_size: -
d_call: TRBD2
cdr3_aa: CASSRGEGATDTQYF
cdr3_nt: TGTGCCAGCAGCCGTGGGGAGGGAGCCACAGATACGCAGTATTTT

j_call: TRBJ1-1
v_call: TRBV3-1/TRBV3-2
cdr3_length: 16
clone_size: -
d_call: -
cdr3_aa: CASSQVGAGMNTEAFF
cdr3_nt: TGTGCCAGCAGCCAAGTCGGAGCGGGGATGAACACTGAAGCTTTCTTT